This is a list of T cell receptor beta chains from one sample in a study of CD8+ T cells in alopecia areata. Clones were sequenced by immunoSEQ multiplex PCR, and TCRdb holds only the in-frame ones, with some missing. In the table there are about 150,000 clones, about 90% of which are singletons. Sequenced here: CD8+ T cells sorted from blood, sampled at week 0. The source of these receptors is a human donor with alopecia areata. CDR3s include the opening cysteine and the closing phenylalanine or tryptophan. The D gene is left open where the match is weak. Only some rows state a clone size, as once, few, many or a class for expanded clones.

clone size: once
CDR3 length: 16
V gene: TRBV30
J gene: TRBJ2-7
D gene: -
CDR3 DNA: TGTGCCTGGAGTGCGACGACTCCAATGAGCTCCTACGAGCAGTACTTC
CDR3 protein: CAWSATTPMSSYEQYF

clone size: -
CDR3 length: 16
V gene: TRBV7-9
J gene: TRBJ1-1
D gene: -
CDR3 DNA: TGTGCCAGCAGCTCACCGGTGGGACGGATGAACACTGAAGCTTTCTTT
CDR3 protein: CASSSPVGRMNTEAFF

clone size: -
CDR3 length: 15
V gene: TRBV7-9
J gene: TRBJ2-1
D gene: -
CDR3 DNA: TGTGCCAGCAGCCCGTCAGTTTGGGCCGACAATGAGCAGTTCTTC
CDR3 protein: CASSPSVWADNEQFF

clone size: -
CDR3 length: 18
V gene: TRBV9
J gene: TRBJ2-1
D gene: TRBD2
CDR3 DNA: TGTGCCAGCAGCTTCCCTAGCGGGAGTGAACCCTCCTACAATGAGCAGTTCTTC
CDR3 protein: CASSFPSGSEPSYNEQFF

clone size: -
CDR3 length: 16
V gene: TRBV9
J gene: TRBJ1-2
D gene: -
CDR3 DNA: TGTGCCAGCAGCGTAGAGGGGGGCCCGATGCTTTATGGCTACACCTTC
CDR3 protein: CASSVEGGPMLYGYTF

clone size: few
CDR3 length: 15
V gene: TRBV7-9
J gene: TRBJ2-4
D gene: TRBD2
CDR3 DNA: TGTGCCAGCAGCCGGGAGGCAGGACCAAAAAACATTCAGTACTTC
CDR3 protein: CASSREAGPKNIQYF

clone size: -
CDR3 length: 14
V gene: TRBV14
J gene: TRBJ2-5
D gene: -
CDR3 DNA: TGTGCCAGCAGCGGACCCAGGGCGAAAGAGACCCAGTACTTC
CDR3 protein: CASSGPRAKETQYF

clone size: -
CDR3 length: 13
V gene: TRBV5-1
J gene: TRBJ1-1
D gene: -
CDR3 DNA: TGCGCCAGCAGCGGAAACAGGAACACTGAAGCTTTCTTT
CDR3 protein: CASSGNRNTEAFF

clone size: -
CDR3 length: 15
V gene: TRBV7-9
J gene: TRBJ2-2
D gene: -
CDR3 DNA: TGTGCCAGCAGCTCCGGGCGGAGGAACACCGGGGAGCTGTTTTTT
CDR3 protein: CASSSGRRNTGELFF

clone size: -
CDR3 length: 16
V gene: TRBV19
J gene: TRBJ2-5
D gene: -
CDR3 DNA: TGTGCCAGTAGTATAGGTACAGGGACCTACCAAGAGACCCAGTACTTC
CDR3 protein: CASSIGTGTYQETQYF

clone size: -
CDR3 length: 13
V gene: TRBV7-3
J gene: TRBJ2-7
D gene: -
CDR3 DNA: TGTGCCAGCAGCTCGTCAGACGGCTACGAGCAGTACTTC
CDR3 protein: CASSSSDGYEQYF

clone size: -
CDR3 length: 16
V gene: TRBV7-9
J gene: TRBJ2-7
D gene: -
CDR3 DNA: TGTGCCAGCAGCTGGGGTCTGGGACCCACTTCCAACGAGCAGTACTTC
CDR3 protein: CASSWGLGPTSNEQYF

clone size: -
CDR3 length: 14
V gene: TRBV7-3
J gene: TRBJ2-7
D gene: -
CDR3 DNA: TGTGCCAGCAGCCCGTCGACAAATACCTACGAGCAGTACTTC
CDR3 protein: CASSPSTNTYEQYF

clone size: once
CDR3 length: 13
V gene: TRBV29-1
J gene: TRBJ2-7
D gene: -
CDR3 DNA: TGCAGCGTTGTCAGGCCTGGGTTCTACGAGCAGTACTTC
CDR3 protein: CSVVRPGFYEQYF

clone size: once
CDR3 length: 14
V gene: TRBV29-1
J gene: TRBJ2-2
D gene: -
CDR3 DNA: TGCAGCGTTGTAAGTCAGGACAACACCGGGGAGCTGTTTTTT
CDR3 protein: CSVVSQDNTGELFF